These 9 T cell receptor beta chains were all obtained from the same sample, sequenced in a study of cytomegalovirus exposure and HLA in healthy donors. In the PCR, 60 Vbeta and 13 Jbeta primers were used. Profiling relied on immunoSEQ multiplex PCR, and the TCRdb table lists in-frame clones only, not all of them. This sample yields 150,000 to 200,000 clones, of which over 80% are seen a single time; more than 1.5% belongs to the top ten. The sequenced sample was PBMCs. The source of these receptors is a man aged 40-50 years in good health and CMV-seronegative.

The CDR3 DNA reads TGTGCCAGCAGCTTTTATAGCGGGGGAGGCTACGAGCAGTACTTC. Its protein is CASSFYSGGGYEQYF. The rearrangement uses TRBV6-5 and TRBJ2-7; TRBD2 matches 9 bases. Trimming cost V 6 bases and J 3 bases; bases outside gene matches: 9. This CDR3 is 15 amino acids long. CDR1 and CDR2 from the germline V gene are MNHEY and SVGAGI.

V is TRBV2 and J is TRBJ2-7, with 7 bases aligning to TRBD2. The CDR3 is 13 amino acids. Trimming cost V 5 bases and J 2 bases; bases outside gene matches: 3. Germline V gene sequence: CDR1 SNHLY, CDR2 FYNNEI. CDR3 protein: CASSSGVAYEQYF. The CDR3 nucleotides are TGTGCCAGCAGTAGCGGGGTTGCCTACGAGCAGTACTTC.

This clone was seen once. The genes are TRBV7-9 and TRBJ2-1, with 12 bases fitting TRBD2. Unmatched junction bases numbered 2, after V lost 1 base and J lost 10 bases. Looked up from germline, CDR1 is SEHNR and CDR2 is FQNEAQ (reference sequence). This CDR3 contains 14 residues. CDR3 in DNA: TGTGCCAGCAGCTTAGATGGGACTAGCGGGGAGCAGTTCTTC. This encodes CASSLDGTSGEQFF.

CDR3 loop: CASSYSPGRRNTEAFF. As DNA, the CDR3 is TGTGCCAGCAGTTACTCGCCGGGAAGGCGGAACACTGAAGCTTTCTTT. The chain employs TRBV6-5 and TRBJ1-1; D not resolved. Looked up from germline, CDR1 is MNHEY and CDR2 is SVGAGI. With 0 bases removed from V and 1 base from J, the gap between germline ends came to 12 bases. This CDR3 has 16 amino acids.

J is TRBJ1-3 and V is TRBV28; 9 bases match TRBD1. J was trimmed by 9 bases and V by 5 bases; bases with no gene match: 11. Per germline, CDR1 MDHEN and CDR2 SYDVKM. This CDR3 comprises 15 residues. The CDR3 sequence is CASSPPGQGRATIYF. DNA for the CDR3: TGTGCCAGCAGTCCGCCGGGACAGGGACGGGCCACCATATATTTT. The full variable domain, in which reference TRBV28 and TRBJ1-3 provide the parts outside the CDR3, is DVKVTQSSRYLVKRTGEKVFLECVQDMDHENMFWYRQDPGLGLRLIYFSYDVKMKEKGDIPEGYSVSREKKERFSLILESASTNQTSMYLCASSPPGQGRATIYFGEGSWLTVV.

The chain combines TRBV11-2 with TRBJ2-3, with D tentatively TRBD2 (6 bases). Germline values: CDR1 SGHAT, CDR2 FQNNGV. There are 16 residues in the CDR3. V was clipped by 4 bases and J by 0 bases, with 14 bases between them. This CDR3 reads CASSSTAGLSTDTQYF. CDR3 nucleotides: TGTGCCAGCAGCTCCACAGCGGGTCTAAGCACAGATACGCAGTATTTT.

The chain uses TRBV11-3 and TRBJ2-1; 11 bases are shared with TRBD2. Germline CDR1 and CDR2: SGHNT and YENEEA. V was clipped by 8 bases and J by 4 bases; unmatched bases: 7. The CDR3 consists of 15 residues. CDR3 in DNA: TGTGCCAGCGGAGAGGGACTAGCGGAGTACAATGAGCAGTTCTTC. Its protein is CASGEGLAEYNEQFF.

This rearrangement joins TRBV4-2 to TRBJ2-7; perhaps TRBD1 as D (6 bases). The CDR3 contains 13 residues. Trimming removed 1 base from V and 5 bases from J, with 9 bases in between. Looked up from germline, CDR1 is LGHNA and CDR2 is YNFKEQ. The chain's CDR3 is CASSQVGAHEQYF. Here the CDR3 DNA reads TGTGCCAGCAGCCAAGTGGGGGCCCACGAGCAGTACTTC.

The CDR3 nucleotides read TGCGCCAGCAGCCCAGGAGGGCGGGGGCGGGGGCGGCACAATGAGCAGTTCTTC. Translating it yields CASSPGGRGRGRHNEQFF. The chain uses TRBV4-1 and TRBJ2-1; possible D gene TRBD2, 7 bases. Germline V CDR1 and CDR2: MGHRA, YSYEKL. Trimming stripped 4 bases from V and 5 bases from J, with 24 bases between. The length of the CDR3 is 18 residues.